The rows below give T cell receptor beta chains drawn from one sample of a study of blood T cells in healthy people across ages. Each CDR3 protein is one row after TCRdb ran MiXCR on the 5' RACE reads. The sample has 600,000 to 1,000,000 distinct CDR3 sequences, 58% seen once. Sequencing was done on a sample of blood. These receptors were obtained from a man younger than 40 in good health. Both conserved end residues are part of each CDR3. Part of the rows lack a size; the others show once, few, many or a class for expanded clones.

clone size,J gene,CDR3 length,V gene,CDR3 protein
.,TRBJ2-6,16,TRBV12-3/TRBV12-4,CASIAGPNSGANVLTF
.,TRBJ2-7,16,TRBV7-2,CASRPLPGTSDYEQYF
.,TRBJ2-7,14,TRBV5-1,CASTATPGTYEQYF
.,TRBJ1-2,14,TRBV28,CASSGLFSDYGYTF
.,TRBJ2-3,16,TRBV20-1,CSARDILAGGTDTQYF
.,TRBJ1-1,14,TRBV6-5,CASSYSTGGSEAFF
.,TRBJ2-5,14,TRBV6-6,CASGDREGRETQYF
.,TRBJ2-3,16,TRBV7-8,CASSLVPTIGRDTQYF
once,TRBJ1-2,14,TRBV24-1,CATSDGIIGGGYTF
.,TRBJ2-1,15,TRBV9,CASSTGTTVMDEQFF
.,TRBJ2-7,15,TRBV11-1,CASSLQGQGIGEQYF
few,TRBJ2-7,15,TRBV7-2,CASSLPLQPTYEQYF
.,TRBJ2-1,18,TRBV3-1,CASSQEPLGGGFYNEQFF
.,TRBJ2-5,12,TRBV13,CASSWGAYAQYF
.,TRBJ2-3,13,TRBV7-9,CASSLEQTDTQYF
.,TRBJ2-1,14,TRBV12-3/TRBV12-4,CASLGGLSYNEQFF